A single sample is the source of the 22 T cell receptor beta chains below, sequenced in a study of T cells in localized non-small cell lung cancer. Measured with immunoSEQ multiplex PCR; TCRdb has only the in-frame clones, and not every one. The table has approximately 2,000 clones, more than 20% seen once; the top ten hold less than 9.5%. Specimen: lung tumor tissue, collected before any cancer treatment. These receptors were taken from a woman between 35 and 70 years old with stage III squamous cell lung carcinoma.

The rearrangement links TRBV18 to TRBJ2-2; tentatively, D is TRBD2 (5 bases). Germline assignment: CDR1 KGHSH and CDR2 LQKENI. V lost 2 bases and J 7 bases, leaving 8 bases between the germline ends. The CDR3 sequence is 13 residues long. As DNA, the CDR3 is TGTGCCAGCTCACCATCGGGAATCGGGGAGCTGTTTTTT. Its protein product is CASSPSGIGELFF. The full variable domain, completed using reference TRBV18 and TRBJ2-2, is NAGVMQNPRHLVRRRGQEARLRCSPMKGHSHVYWYRQLPEEGLKFMVYLQKENIIDESGMPKERFSAEFPKEGPSILRIQQVVRGDSAAYFCASSPSGIGELFFGEGSRLTVL.

This clone was counted a few times. The chain combines TRBV19 with TRBJ2-3, with D tentatively TRBD1 (5 bases). Germline V gene data show CDR1 as LNHDA and CDR2 as SQIVND (reference sequence). This CDR3 is built from 15 residues. Deletions cut 1 base from V and 0 bases from J, with 8 bases between. CDR3: CASSIGQTSTDTQYF. Written as DNA, the CDR3 is TGTGCCAGTAGTATAGGACAGACTAGCACAGATACGCAGTATTTT.

This clone occurred a few times. This sequence joins TRBV6-8 and TRBJ2-5; 9 bases align to TRBD1. Germline V gene sequence: CDR1 MNHGY, CDR2 SAAAGT. With V trimmed by 8 bases and J by 7 bases, 11 bases remained unmatched. This CDR3 contains 14 residues. CDR3 amino acids: CASHRTGGQATQYF. CDR3 nucleotides: TGTGCCAGCCATAGAACAGGGGGCCAGGCGACCCAGTACTTC.

The chain combines TRBV14 with TRBJ2-7; 7 bases agree with TRBD1. Germline trimming cut 1 base from V and 6 bases from J; bases unmatched to any gene: 3. The CDR3 is 13 amino acids. Germline lookup yields CDR1 SGHDN and CDR2 FVKESK. The CDR3 DNA reads TGTGCCAGCAGCCAAGGACAGGGTATCGAGCAGTACTTC. Translating gives CASSQGQGIEQYF.

This clone was detected only a few times. The V call is TRBV12-5, the J call TRBJ1-1, with D possibly being TRBD1 (5 bases). Germline lookup yields CDR1 LGHNT and CDR2 FRNRAP. The CDR3 runs to 12 residues. Trimming removed 6 bases from V and 6 bases from J, with 11 bases in between. The CDR3 DNA sequence: TGTGCTAGTGGGGGTAGGGACGCTGAAGCTTTCTTT. Translating gives CASGGRDAEAFF. The variable domain in full, completed from reference TRBV12-5 and TRBJ1-1, reads DARVTQTPRHKVTEMGQEVTMRCQPILGHNTVFWYRQTMMQGLELLAYFRNRAPLDDSGMPKDRFSAEMPDATLATLKIQPSEPRDSAVYFCASGGRDAEAFFGQGTRLTVV.

This rearrangement joins TRBV23-1 to TRBJ1-1, with a weak D call TRBD1 (5 bases). TRBV23-1 is recorded as an ORF, its role being uncertain. With 6 bases removed from V and 8 bases from J, the gap between germline ends came to 16 bases. This CDR3 is built from 13 residues. The CDR3 is CASSPTRGEEAFF. CDR3 nucleotide sequence: TGCGCCAGCAGCCCCACCCGGGGGGAAGAAGCTTTCTTT.

The chain recombines TRBV19 with TRBJ2-4, with D possibly being TRBD1 (5 bases). Per germline, CDR1 LNHDA and CDR2 SQIVND (reference sequence). The V gene lost 3 bases and the J gene lost 5 bases, with 17 bases spanning the gap. The CDR3 is 16 residues long. CDR3 sequence (DNA): TGTGCCAGTAGTATCGCTGGATTAGGGGCTGAAAACATTCAGTACTTC. This sequence encodes CASSIAGLGAENIQYF.

This clone occurred a few times. V and J are TRBV29-1 and TRBJ2-3; the match to TRBD1 covers 8 bases. Germline CDR1 is SQVTM and CDR2 is ANQGSEA. Trimming took 6 bases from V and 5 from J; bases not matched to a gene: 4. The CDR3 is 12 amino acids. The CDR3 loop is CSVRQGRDTQYF. The CDR3 bases are TGCAGCGTCAGACAGGGGCGAGATACGCAGTATTTT.

This clone was observed a few times. The rearrangement links TRBV11-3 to TRBJ2-6; a weak D match, TRBD2 (7 bases). This CDR3 comprises 16 residues. The V gene's germline CDR1 is SGHNT and CDR2 YENEEA. V was pared by 6 bases and J by 2 bases, with 14 bases between. The CDR3: CASSFLGGAGANVLTF. As DNA, the CDR3 is TGTGCCAGCAGTTTCCTAGGGGGGGCTGGGGCCAACGTCCTGACTTTC.

This chain connects TRBV11-3 to TRBJ1-5, with D possibly TRBD1 on 5 matching bases. Germline V CDR1 and CDR2: SGHNT, YENEEA. CDR3 length: 14 residues. V was pared by 4 bases and J by 2 bases, with 9 bases between. CDR3 DNA sequence: TGTGCCAGCAGCTCCCAGGGTGGCAATCAGCCCCAGCATTTT. It encodes CASSSQGGNQPQHF.

This clone has just a few counts. The genes are TRBV6-8 and TRBJ2-7; D not certain. CDR1 is MNHGY, CDR2 SAAAGT, per germline. The CDR3 extends over 12 amino acids. V dropped 0 bases and J dropped 2 bases, with 2 bases sitting between them. The CDR3 DNA sequence: TGTGCCAGCAGTTACTCGGCCTACGAGCAGTACTTC. This codes for CASSYSAYEQYF.

This clone has a single count. V usage is TRBV5-1 and J usage is TRBJ2-2; TRBD2 might be the D (7 bases). Trimming left V 3 bases short and J 0 bases short, with 9 bases between. Germline CDR1 reads SGHRS; CDR2 reads YFSETQ. This CDR3 has 15 amino acids. The CDR3 bases are TGCGCCAGCAGCTACGGGGGGCCGAACACCGGGGAGCTGTTTTTT. Its protein product is CASSYGGPNTGELFF.

This clone is large in the sample. This chain uses TRBV11-3 with TRBJ2-7; 7 nucleotides agree with TRBD2. The ends lost 0 bases at V and 6 bases at J; junction bases unmatched: 8. CDR1 is SGHNT, CDR2 YENEEA, per germline. This CDR3 spans 15 amino acids. The CDR3 is CASSLEGGGSSEQYF. The DNA for the CDR3 is TGTGCCAGCAGCTTAGAGGGCGGGGGAAGTAGCGAGCAGTACTTC.

The chain employs TRBV11-3 and TRBJ1-2; 11 bases match TRBD1. CDR3 size: 16 residues. Germline assignment: CDR1 SGHNT and CDR2 YENEEA. Trimming took 5 bases from V and 6 from J; bases not matched to a gene: 11. CDR3 sequence reads: CASSPTGTGGRHGYTF. The CDR3 DNA follows: TGTGCCAGCAGCCCTACCGGGACAGGGGGGAGGCATGGCTACACCTTC.

Only one count was recorded for this clone. Sequence at one end of the junction differs from germline and may be a read error. The V call is TRBV19, the J call TRBJ1-5, with D uncertain. The CDR3 contains 15 residues. Germline V gene lookup returns CDR1 LNHDA and CDR2 SQIVND (reference sequence). CDR3 loop: CASSGSGFSNQPQHF. CDR3 bases: TGTGCCAGTAGTGGCTCAGGTTTTAGCAATCAGCCTCAGCATTTT.

This clone was found a few times. This sequence joins TRBV30 and TRBJ1-5; D might be TRBD1 (5 bases). Germline CDR1 reads GTSNPN; CDR2 reads SVGIG (reference sequence). The CDR3 has 13 residues. The V end lost 1 base, the J end lost 6 bases, and 10 bases lay between the germline ends. This chain's CDR3 is CAWSDRQGQPQHF. The CDR3 nucleotides are TGTGCCTGGAGTGACAGGCAAGGTCAGCCCCAGCATTTT.

The chain is built from TRBV19 and TRBJ2-7; perhaps TRBD1 as D (7 bases). This CDR3 contains 14 residues. Per germline, CDR1 LNHDA and CDR2 SQIVND (reference sequence). The V and J ends lost 5 bases and 4 bases respectively, with 15 bases between them. Here the CDR3 reads CASSGGSGGYEQYF. CDR3 DNA sequence: TGTGCCAGTAGTGGTGGTTCAGGGGGGTACGAGCAGTACTTC.

The J gene is TRBJ1-2, the V gene TRBV9; perhaps TRBD1 as D (6 bases). Trimming took 4 bases from V and 3 from J, leaving 16 bases between them. The germline CDR1 and CDR2 sequences are SGDLS and YYNGEE. CDR3 length equals 15 residues. CDR3 bases: TGTGCCAGCAGCCCCCGCGAACAGGGATACTATGGCTACACCTTC. The encoded protein is CASSPREQGYYGYTF.

This clone turned up a few times. The chain has TRBV6-8 and TRBJ2-3, with 10 bases that match TRBD1. The CDR3 totals 15 residues. Germline values: CDR1 MNHGY, CDR2 SAAAGT. With 6 bases clipped from V and 8 bases from J, the junction kept 11 bases outside the gene matches. CDR3 nucleotides: TGTGCCAGCAGCCAGATCCGGGACAGGGGTCGTACGCAGTATTTT. The encoded protein is CASSQIRDRGRTQYF.

The chain carries TRBV18 and TRBJ2-7; the match to TRBD1 covers 10 bases. V was pared by 3 bases and J by 7 bases, with 6 bases of the junction left unmatched. The CDR3 has 14 amino acids. Per the germline V gene, CDR1 is KGHSH and CDR2 is LQKENI. CDR3 nucleotides: TGTGCCAGCTCACCCGGGACAGGGGATTGGGAGCAGTACTTC. Translating it yields CASSPGTGDWEQYF.

By frequency in the sample, this clone is medium-sized (0.01 to 0.1%). The chain couples TRBV11-3 to TRBJ1-2, with D unresolved. Germline V lookup: CDR1 SGHNT, CDR2 YENEEA. The CDR3 loop spans 15 amino acids. Trimming removed 5 bases from V and 8 bases from J, with 21 bases in between. CDR3: CASSLTLDQRYGYTF. The DNA of the CDR3 is TGTGCCAGCAGCCTAACTCTCGACCAGAGGTACGGCTACACCTTC.

The genes are TRBV14 and TRBJ1-4; D remains ambiguous. The CDR3 covers 12 residues. The V gene lost 4 bases and the J gene lost 12 bases, with 12 bases spanning the gap. The germline gives CDR1 SGHDN, CDR2 FVKESK. The chain's CDR3 is CASSRDNFQLFF. The CDR3, as DNA: TGTGCCAGCAGCCGAGACAATTTTCAACTGTTTTTT.